The sequence of this T cell receptor (beta chain) was determined in a study of tumor-infiltrating lymphocytes in primary liver carcinoma. On the study more broadly: Each of the growths was stage T1-T3 N0M0, extending roughly 4.2 to 11 cm across. About 3.65 to 7.13 million productive TCRbeta reads were obtained from the samples, with similar numbers across tissue types.

The study extracted blood RNA from unsorted whole blood and also extracted germline DNA. Worth noting for this clonotype: A read error may produce the germline difference seen at one junction end.

Production of TCR beta cDNA used roughly 480 ng total RNA together with a constant-region primer. TCR beta libraries came from three nested multiplex PCR rounds using slightly modified ARM-PCR. The study ran its first two PCR rounds for roughly 10 cycles each, using TRBV1-TRBV30 forward primers and a C-beta reverse primer. TCRdb passed the multiplex PCR reads through MiXCR, listing each CDR3 protein once. The data show approximately 300,000 distinct CDR3 sequences, with 50% to 70% seen just once and roughly 9% held by the top ten. The CDR3 is made up of 15 amino acids. Germline-derived CDR1 and CDR2 are SGHRS and YFSETQ.

Sequencing was carried out using peripheral blood. V is TRBV5-1 and J is TRBJ1-4; a weak D match, TRBD1 (5 bases). This sequence was found in a man between 40 and 49 years old with primary liver carcinoma and hepatitis B virus infection. For the CDR3, the DNA is TGCGCCAGCAGCTTGGATCGACAGCGTTATGAAAGACTGTTTTTT. Protein sequence: CASSLDRQRYERLFF. The full variable domain, in which reference TRBV5-1 and TRBJ1-4 provide the parts outside the CDR3, is KAGVTQTPRYLIKTRGQQVTLSCSPISGHRSVSWYQQTPGQGLQFLFEYFSETQRNKGNFPGRFSGRQFSNSRSEMNVSTLELGDSALYLCASSLDRQRYERLFFGSGTQLSVL.